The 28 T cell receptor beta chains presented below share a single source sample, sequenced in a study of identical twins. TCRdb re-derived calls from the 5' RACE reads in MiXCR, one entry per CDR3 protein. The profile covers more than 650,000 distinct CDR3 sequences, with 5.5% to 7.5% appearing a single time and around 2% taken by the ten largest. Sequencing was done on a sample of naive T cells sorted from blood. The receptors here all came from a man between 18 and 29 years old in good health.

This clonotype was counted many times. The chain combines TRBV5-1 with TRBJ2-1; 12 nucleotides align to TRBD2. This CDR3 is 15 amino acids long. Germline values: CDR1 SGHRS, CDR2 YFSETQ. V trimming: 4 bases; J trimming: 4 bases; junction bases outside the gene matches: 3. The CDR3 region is CASSEGLAGYNEQFF. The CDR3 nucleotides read TGCGCCAGCAGCGAAGGACTAGCGGGGTACAATGAGCAGTTCTTC.

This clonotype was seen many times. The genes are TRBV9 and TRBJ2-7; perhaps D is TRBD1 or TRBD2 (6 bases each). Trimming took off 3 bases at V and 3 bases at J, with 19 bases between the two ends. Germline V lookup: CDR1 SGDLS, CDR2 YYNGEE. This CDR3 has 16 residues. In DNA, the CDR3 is TGTGCCAGCAGCGCTGCAGGGGAGGAGCGGTTCTACGAGCAGTACTTC. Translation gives CASSAAGEERFYEQYF.

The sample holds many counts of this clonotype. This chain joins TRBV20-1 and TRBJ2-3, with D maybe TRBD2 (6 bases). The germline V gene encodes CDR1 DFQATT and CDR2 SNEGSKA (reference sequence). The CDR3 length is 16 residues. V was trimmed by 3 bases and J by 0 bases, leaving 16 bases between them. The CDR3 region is CSARNRDSPSTDTQYF. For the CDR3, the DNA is TGCAGTGCTAGGAATCGGGACTCCCCTAGCACAGATACGCAGTATTTT.

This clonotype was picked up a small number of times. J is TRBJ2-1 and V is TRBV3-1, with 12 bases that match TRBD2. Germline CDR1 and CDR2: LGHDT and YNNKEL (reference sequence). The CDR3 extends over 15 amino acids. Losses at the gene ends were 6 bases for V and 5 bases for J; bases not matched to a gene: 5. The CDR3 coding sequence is TGTGCCAGCAGAGAACTAGCGGGAGGCAACAATGAGCAGTTCTTC. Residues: CASRELAGGNNEQFF.

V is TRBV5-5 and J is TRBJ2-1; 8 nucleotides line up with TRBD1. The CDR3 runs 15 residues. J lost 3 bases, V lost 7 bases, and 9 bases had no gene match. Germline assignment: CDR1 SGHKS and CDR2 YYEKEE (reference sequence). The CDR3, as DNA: TGTGCCAGCTACCTCTGGGGGACAGGCTACAATGAGCAGTTCTTC. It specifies CASYLWGTGYNEQFF.

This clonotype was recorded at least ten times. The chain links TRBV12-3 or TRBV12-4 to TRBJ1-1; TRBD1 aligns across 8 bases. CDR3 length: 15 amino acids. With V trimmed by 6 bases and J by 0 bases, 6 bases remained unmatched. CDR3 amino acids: CASRLQGALNTEAFF. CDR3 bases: TGTGCCAGCAGACTCCAGGGGGCTCTGAACACTGAAGCTTTCTTT.

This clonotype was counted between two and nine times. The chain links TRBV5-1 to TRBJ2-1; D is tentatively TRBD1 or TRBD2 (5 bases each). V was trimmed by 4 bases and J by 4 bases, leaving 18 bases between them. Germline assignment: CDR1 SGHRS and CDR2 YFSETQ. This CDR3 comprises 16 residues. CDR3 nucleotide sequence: TGCGCCAGCAGCGGGGCGGGTGCCCCGGGGTACAATGAGCAGTTCTTC. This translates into CASSGAGAPGYNEQFF.

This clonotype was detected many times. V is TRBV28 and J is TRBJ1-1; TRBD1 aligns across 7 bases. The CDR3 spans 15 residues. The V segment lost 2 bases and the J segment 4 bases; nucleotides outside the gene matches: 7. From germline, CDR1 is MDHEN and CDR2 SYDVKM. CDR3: CASSLRGRGITEAFF. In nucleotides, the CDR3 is TGTGCCAGCAGTTTAAGGGGGCGCGGGATCACTGAAGCTTTCTTT.

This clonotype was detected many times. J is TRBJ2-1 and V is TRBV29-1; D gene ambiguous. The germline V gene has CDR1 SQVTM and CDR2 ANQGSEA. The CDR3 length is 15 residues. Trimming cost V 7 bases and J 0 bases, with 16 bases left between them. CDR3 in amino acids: CSAGWRQSSYNEQFF. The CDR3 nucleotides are TGCAGCGCTGGGTGGCGGCAAAGCTCCTACAATGAGCAGTTCTTC.

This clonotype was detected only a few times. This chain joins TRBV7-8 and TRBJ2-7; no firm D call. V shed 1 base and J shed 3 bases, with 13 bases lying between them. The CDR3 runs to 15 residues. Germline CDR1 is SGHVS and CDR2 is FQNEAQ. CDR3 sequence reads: CASSLVASSNYEQYF. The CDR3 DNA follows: TGTGCCAGCAGCTTAGTGGCCAGTTCGAACTACGAGCAGTACTTC.

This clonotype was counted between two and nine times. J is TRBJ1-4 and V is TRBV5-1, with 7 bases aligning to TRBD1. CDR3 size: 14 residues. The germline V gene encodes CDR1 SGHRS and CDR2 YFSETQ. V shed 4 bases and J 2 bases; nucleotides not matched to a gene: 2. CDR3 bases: TGCGCCAGCAGCGGGGGACAGACTAATGAAAAACTGTTTTTT. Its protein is CASSGGQTNEKLFF.

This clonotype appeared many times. The chain's CDR3 is CATSRESLSYNEQFF. The CDR3 DNA reads as TGTGCCACCAGCAGAGAAAGTTTGTCCTACAATGAGCAGTTCTTC. This chain connects TRBV15 to TRBJ2-1; D is unclear. Trimming pared 0 bases from V and 1 base from J, leaving 7 bases between. This CDR3 has 15 residues. Germline loops: CDR1 LNHNV, CDR2 YYDKDF (reference sequence). The complete variable domain, with remaining parts taken from reference TRBV15 and TRBJ2-1, reads DAMVIQNPRYQVTQFGKPVTLSCSQTLNHNVMYWYQQKSSQAPKLLFHYYDKDFNNEADTPDNFQSRRPNTSFCFLDIRSPGLGDTAMYLCATSRESLSYNEQFFGPGTRLTVL.

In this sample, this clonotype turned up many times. CDR3 sequence (DNA): TGTGCCAGCAGCCAAGGGACAGGGGGGAACATTCAGTACTTC. It is translated as CASSQGTGGNIQYF. The chain links TRBV12-3 or TRBV12-4 to TRBJ2-4, with 11 bases fitting TRBD1. The CDR3 loop spans 14 amino acids. V shed 6 bases and J 7 bases; nucleotides not matched to a gene: 5.

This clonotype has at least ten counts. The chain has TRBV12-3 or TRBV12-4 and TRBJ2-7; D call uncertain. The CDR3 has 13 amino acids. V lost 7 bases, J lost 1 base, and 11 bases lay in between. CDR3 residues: CASNQDRSYEQYF. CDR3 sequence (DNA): TGTGCCAGCAACCAGGACCGATCCTACGAGCAGTACTTC.

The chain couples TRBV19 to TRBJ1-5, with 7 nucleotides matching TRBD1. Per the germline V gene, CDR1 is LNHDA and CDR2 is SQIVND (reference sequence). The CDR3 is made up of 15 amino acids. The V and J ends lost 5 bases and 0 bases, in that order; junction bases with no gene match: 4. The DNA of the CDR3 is TGTGCCAGTAGTCCGGGACAGCTTAGCAATCAGCCCCAGCATTTT. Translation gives CASSPGQLSNQPQHF.

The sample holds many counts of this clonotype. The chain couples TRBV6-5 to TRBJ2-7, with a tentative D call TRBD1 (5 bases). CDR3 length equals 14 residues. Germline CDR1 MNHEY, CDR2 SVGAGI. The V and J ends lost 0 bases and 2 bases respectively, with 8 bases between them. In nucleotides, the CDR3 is TGTGCCAGCAGTTACTCTACAGGTCCCTACGAGCAGTACGTC. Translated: CASSYSTGPYEQYV.

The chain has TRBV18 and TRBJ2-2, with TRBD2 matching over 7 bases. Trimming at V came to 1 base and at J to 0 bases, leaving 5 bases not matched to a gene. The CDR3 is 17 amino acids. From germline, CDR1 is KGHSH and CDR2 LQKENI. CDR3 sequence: CASSPLPAGPNTGELFF. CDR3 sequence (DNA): TGTGCCAGCTCACCACTTCCAGCGGGACCGAACACCGGGGAGCTGTTTTTT.

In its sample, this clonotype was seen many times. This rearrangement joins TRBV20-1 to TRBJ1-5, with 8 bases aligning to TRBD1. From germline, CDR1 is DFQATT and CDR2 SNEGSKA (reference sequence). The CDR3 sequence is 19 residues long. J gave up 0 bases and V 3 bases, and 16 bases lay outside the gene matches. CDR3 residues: CSASLTGTGVYPSNQPQHF. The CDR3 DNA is TGCAGTGCTAGTCTTACCGGGACAGGAGTTTACCCTAGCAATCAGCCCCAGCATTTT.

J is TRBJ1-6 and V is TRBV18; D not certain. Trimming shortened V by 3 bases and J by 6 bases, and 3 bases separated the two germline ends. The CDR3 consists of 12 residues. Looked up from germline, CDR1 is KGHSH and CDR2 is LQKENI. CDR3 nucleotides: TGTGCCAGCTCACCTACTAATTCACCCCTCCACTTT. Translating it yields CASSPTNSPLHF.

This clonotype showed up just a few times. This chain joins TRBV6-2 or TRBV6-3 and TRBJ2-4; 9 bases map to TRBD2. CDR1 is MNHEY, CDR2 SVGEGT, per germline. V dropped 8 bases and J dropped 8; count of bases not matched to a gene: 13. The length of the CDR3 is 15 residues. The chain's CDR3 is CASVTLSGRKYIQYF. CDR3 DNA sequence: TGTGCCAGCGTGACACTTAGCGGGAGAAAGTACATTCAGTACTTC.

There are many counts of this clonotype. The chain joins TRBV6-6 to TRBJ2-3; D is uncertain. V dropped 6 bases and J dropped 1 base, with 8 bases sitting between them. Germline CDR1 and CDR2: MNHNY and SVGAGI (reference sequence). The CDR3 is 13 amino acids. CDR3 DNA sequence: TGTGCCAGCAGCCGAGGTGGCACAGATACGCAGTATTTT. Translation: CASSRGGTDTQYF.

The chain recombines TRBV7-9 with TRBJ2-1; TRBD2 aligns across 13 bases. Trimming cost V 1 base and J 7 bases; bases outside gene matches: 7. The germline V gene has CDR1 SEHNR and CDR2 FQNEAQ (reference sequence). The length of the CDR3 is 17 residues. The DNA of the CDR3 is TGTGCCAGCAGCTTAGGAGGACTAGCGGGAGTAGAAAATGAGCAGTTCTTC. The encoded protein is CASSLGGLAGVENEQFF.

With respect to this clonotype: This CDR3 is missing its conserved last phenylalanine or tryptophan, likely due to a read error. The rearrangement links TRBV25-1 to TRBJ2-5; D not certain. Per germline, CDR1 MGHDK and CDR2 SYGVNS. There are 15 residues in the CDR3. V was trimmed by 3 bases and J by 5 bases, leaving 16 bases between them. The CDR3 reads CASSEDGRLWETQYI. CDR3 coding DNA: TGTGCCAGCAGTGAGGACGGCCGTTTATGGGAGACCCAGTACATC.

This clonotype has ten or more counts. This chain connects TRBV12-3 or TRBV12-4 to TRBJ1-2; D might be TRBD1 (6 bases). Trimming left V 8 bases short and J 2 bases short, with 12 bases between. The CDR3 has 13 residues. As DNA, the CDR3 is TGTGCCAGCTTCCAAGGGGGAAACTATGGCTACACCTTC. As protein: CASFQGGNYGYTF.

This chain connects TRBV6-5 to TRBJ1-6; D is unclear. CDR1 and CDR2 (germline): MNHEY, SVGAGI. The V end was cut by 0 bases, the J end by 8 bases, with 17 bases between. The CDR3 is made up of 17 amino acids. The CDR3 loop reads CASSYSRWPRGDSPLHF. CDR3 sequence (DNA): TGTGCCAGCAGTTACTCGAGGTGGCCCCGTGGTGATTCACCCCTCCACTTT.

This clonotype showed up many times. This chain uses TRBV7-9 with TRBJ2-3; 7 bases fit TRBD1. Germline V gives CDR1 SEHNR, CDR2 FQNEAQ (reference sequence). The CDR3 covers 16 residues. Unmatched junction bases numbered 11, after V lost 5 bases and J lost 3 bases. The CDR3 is CASSPPTGDGTDTQYF. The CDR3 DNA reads TGTGCCAGCAGCCCGCCTACAGGGGACGGGACAGATACGCAGTATTTT.

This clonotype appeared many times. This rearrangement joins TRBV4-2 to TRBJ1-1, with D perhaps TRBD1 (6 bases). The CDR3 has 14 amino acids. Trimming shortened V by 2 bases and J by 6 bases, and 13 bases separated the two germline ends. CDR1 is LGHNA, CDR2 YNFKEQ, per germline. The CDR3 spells CASSQRAGDAEAFF. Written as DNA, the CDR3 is TGTGCCAGCAGCCAACGGGCAGGGGATGCTGAAGCTTTCTTT.

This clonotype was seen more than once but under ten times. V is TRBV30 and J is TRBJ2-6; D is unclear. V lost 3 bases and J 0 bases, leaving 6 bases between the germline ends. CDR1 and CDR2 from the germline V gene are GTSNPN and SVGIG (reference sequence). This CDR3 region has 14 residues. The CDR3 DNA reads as TGTGCCTGGAGCCGAAGCTCTGGGGCCAACGTCCTGACTTTC. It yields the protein CAWSRSSGANVLTF.